In this sample, the clone carrying this T cell receptor (beta chain) turned up a few times. Its cognate antigen is unknown. The CDR3 sequence is 17 residues long. Per germline, CDR1 SGHTA and CDR2 FQGTGA. The V gene end was trimmed by 2 bases and the J gene end by 0 bases; junction bases not matched to a gene: 7. The data derive from a study of response to subunit inactivated influenza vaccine. Study outcomes and limitations: Authors suggested seasonal influenza vaccinations each recruit few new T cells.

One entry per CDR3 protein, called by TCRdb with MiXCR from the RT-PCR reads. Counted here are 650,000 to 800,000 distinct CDR3 sequences, 11% to 15% occurring once; the ten biggest clones make up 6% to 8%. Material: PBMCs from blood, obtained roughly 2 weeks before vaccination. V is TRBV7-3 and J is TRBJ2-1; 7 positions match TRBD2. This TCR came from a man between 50 and 59 years old who received an inactivated influenza vaccine. The CDR3 DNA is TGTGCCAGCAGCTTAGTTTCTGGGAGGGGCTCCTACAATGAGCAGTTCTTC. Its protein product is CASSLVSGRGSYNEQFF.